This TCR beta chain is drawn from a study of Graves' ophthalmopathy and Graves' hyperthyroidism. About the study: Peripheral blood sampling preceded any treatment and occurred at initial diagnosis.

TCR beta CDR3 amplification used RNA transcripts. HTBI primers were used in a first-round RT-PCR, which preceded a second-round multiplex PCR. Using its own MiXCR run on the multiplex PCR reads, TCRdb lists one record per CDR3 protein. The profile shows 600,000 to 650,000 distinct CDR3 sequences, roughly 20% of them singletons. General observations from the study: Also, most clonotypes expanded in the thyroid above 0.001 frequency appeared in blood. A classifier, a 13-signature model, separated ophthalmopathy from stable hyperthyroidism with 85% to 90% sensitivity and approximately 80% specificity.

This CDR3 comprises 17 residues. Trimming took off 5 bases at V and 1 base at J, with 18 bases between the two ends. In the case of this clonotype: Its antigen is unknown.

This receptor was obtained from a woman in her late teens or twenties with stable Graves' hyperthyroidism. Some clones in this sample may be carry-over from other donors' samples. This chain links TRBV12-3 or TRBV12-4 with TRBJ1-5; a weak D match, TRBD1 (6 bases). Sequenced material: peripheral blood. CDR3 amino acids: CASSPRWGRSSNQPQHF. The DNA for the CDR3 is TGTGCCAGCAGTCCTCGGTGGGGGCGGTCGAGCAATCAGCCCCAGCATTTT.